This passage covers 24 T cell receptor beta chains from one sample sequenced in a study of naive and memory T cell subsets. Both TRBC1 and TRBC2 were covered by a beta constant-region primer of two equimolar oligonucleotides. Four rounds of PCR amplified the ligated cDNA using nested alpha and beta constant-region primers plus SP2. A single record per CDR3 protein comes from TCRdb applying MiXCR to the UMI-ligation and nested PCR reads. In the table there are fewer than 150,000 distinct CDR3 sequences, 15% to 20% of which are singletons. Study-wide results and caveats: Naive repertoires, especially CD8, held a few larger clonotypes, possibly memory cells re-expressing CD45RA.

These receptors have no identified antigens. Material for sequencing was naive CD8+ T cells from blood. Every receptor here comes from a human donor in good health.

Only a few counts were recorded for this clonotype. The chain couples TRBV14 to TRBJ2-1; 12 nucleotides agree with TRBD2. CDR3 length: 16 residues. Looked up from germline, CDR1 is SGHDN and CDR2 is FVKESK. V lost 1 base, J lost 9 bases, and 7 bases stayed unmatched. This chain's CDR3 is CASSQVVLAGGGEQFF. In DNA, the CDR3 is TGTGCCAGCAGCCAAGTTGTACTAGCGGGAGGCGGTGAGCAGTTCTTC.

A few counts support this clonotype. At one boundary the junction diverges from the germline segment, which might be a read error. CDR3 loop: CASSLGLAGGWGRVNEQFF. Here the CDR3 DNA reads TGTGCCAGCAGCCTAGGACTAGCGGGAGGATGGGGACGCGTCAATGAGCAGTTCTTC. V is TRBV13 and J is TRBJ2-1; 14 bases are shared with TRBD2. CDR1 and CDR2 from the germline V gene are PRHDT and FYEKMQ (reference sequence). This CDR3 has 19 residues. The full variable domain, rest sourced from reference TRBV13 and TRBJ2-1, is AAGVIQSPRHLIKEKRETATLKCYPIPRHDTVYWYQQGPGQDPQFLISFYEKMQSDKGSIPDRFSAQQFSDYHSELNMSSLELGDSALYFCASSLGLAGGWGRVNEQFFGPGTRLTVL.

J is TRBJ1-1 and V is TRBV27; D is perhaps TRBD1 (5 bases). CDR3 length: 14 amino acids. Germline V gives CDR1 MNHEY, CDR2 SMNVEV (reference sequence). The V gene lost 6 bases and the J gene lost 0 bases, with 11 bases spanning the gap. The CDR3, as DNA: TGTGCCAGCAGGGGACTGATGATGAACACTGAAGCTTTCTTT. It codes for CASRGLMMNTEAFF.

This chain joins TRBV6-2 or TRBV6-3 and TRBJ1-5, with D unclear. This CDR3 region has 15 residues. Germline CDR1 reads MNHEY; CDR2 reads SVGEGT. V lost 6 bases and J lost 4, with 16 bases in between. The CDR3 protein is CASSPRVLGNQPQHF. In DNA form, the CDR3 reads TGTGCCAGCAGCCCGAGGGTTTTGGGGAATCAGCCCCAGCATTTT.

There are a few counts of this clonotype. J is TRBJ2-7 and V is TRBV5-6; 11 bases map to TRBD2. Germline CDR1 and CDR2: SGHDT and YYEEEE. There are 14 residues in the CDR3. After removal of 4 bases from V and 3 bases from J, the junction contained 3 bases not matched to a gene. The CDR3 reads CASSQGLAVYEQYF. The CDR3 DNA sequence: TGTGCCAGCAGCCAGGGACTAGCGGTCTACGAGCAGTACTTC. The whole variable domain, remainder taken from reference TRBV5-6 and TRBJ2-7, is DAGVTQSPTHLIKTRGQQVTLRCSPKSGHDTVSWYQQALGQGPQFIFQYYEEEERQRGNFPDRFSGHQFPNYSSELNVNALLLGDSALYLCASSQGLAVYEQYFGPGTRLTVT.

This clonotype was detected only a few times. This chain links TRBV6-2 or TRBV6-3 with TRBJ2-3, with 8 bases identical to TRBD2. V was clipped by 4 bases and J by 6 bases; unmatched bases: 6. The V gene's germline CDR1 is MNHEY and CDR2 SVGEGT. This CDR3 is built from 14 residues. In nucleotides, the CDR3 is TGTGCCAGCAGTTGGATCGGCGGGAGGGATACGCAGTATTTT. Its protein product is CASSWIGGRDTQYF.

The V call is TRBV7-8, the J call TRBJ2-2, with 14 bases identical to TRBD2. Germline V gene sequence: CDR1 SGHVS, CDR2 FQNEAQ. Trimming cost V 5 bases and J 4 bases; bases outside gene matches: 9. The CDR3 is 18 amino acids. The CDR3: CASSTPGLAGAGTGELFF. Written as DNA, the CDR3 is TGTGCCAGCAGCACCCCGGGACTAGCGGGAGCGGGCACCGGGGAGCTGTTTTTT.

The chain employs TRBV11-3 and TRBJ2-1; 7 bases map to TRBD2. V was clipped by 4 bases and J by 0 bases; unmatched bases: 3. Germline CDR1 SGHNT, CDR2 YENEEA. This CDR3 has 15 amino acids. The CDR3 is CASSYTGGSYNEQFF. The CDR3, as DNA: TGTGCCAGCAGCTATACGGGGGGCTCCTACAATGAGCAGTTCTTC. Full variable domain (outside the CDR3, taken from reference TRBV11-3 and TRBJ2-1): EAGVVQSPRYKIIEKKQPVAFWCNPISGHNTLYWYLQNLGQGPELLIRYENEEAVDDSQLPKDRFSAERLKGVDSTLKIQPAELGDSAVYLCASSYTGGSYNEQFFGPGTRLTVL.

The chain carries TRBV28 and TRBJ2-7; D is possibly TRBD1 (6 bases). V lost 5 bases and J lost 3, with 11 bases in between. Germline V gives CDR1 MDHEN, CDR2 SYDVKM. The CDR3 is made up of 13 amino acids. CDR3 in DNA: TGTGCCAGCAGTCCCGGACAGCTCTACGAGCAGTACTTC. Amino acid sequence: CASSPGQLYEQYF.

This clonotype was counted ten times or more. The chain joins TRBV29-1 to TRBJ2-6; TRBD2 is a possible D gene (7 bases). Germline lookup yields CDR1 SQVTM and CDR2 ANQGSEA. CDR3 length: 16 amino acids. Trimming removed 6 bases at V and 0 bases at J, with 15 bases between. In nucleotides, the CDR3 is TGCAGCGTGGGAGGGGGGACCGGCTCTGGGGCCAACGTCCTGACTTTC. Protein product: CSVGGGTGSGANVLTF.

The chain joins TRBV9 to TRBJ2-7, with TRBD1 matching over 8 bases. Unmatched junction bases numbered 4, after V lost 4 bases and J lost 1 base. Germline V gene sequence: CDR1 SGDLS, CDR2 YYNGEE. The CDR3 is 14 amino acids. CDR3 nucleotides: TGTGCCAGCAGCACCCGGACAGGGTCCTACGAGCAGTACTTC. Its translation is CASSTRTGSYEQYF.

The rearrangement joins TRBV6-2 or TRBV6-3 to TRBJ2-1; a weak D match, TRBD2 (6 bases). Germline assignment: CDR1 MNHEY and CDR2 SVGEGT. The CDR3 contains 16 residues. V shed 6 bases and J shed 9 bases, with 24 bases lying between them. The CDR3 is CASRPLFLGRPGEQFF. The DNA of the CDR3 is TGTGCCAGCAGACCCTTGTTTCTCGGGAGACCGGGTGAGCAGTTCTTC.

The sample holds many counts of this clonotype. The chain recombines TRBV20-1 with TRBJ2-7; D gene uncertain. Germline loops: CDR1 DFQATT, CDR2 SNEGSKA (reference sequence). The ends were cut back, 0 bases at V and 0 bases at J, with 9 bases in the middle. The CDR3 sequence is 14 residues long. The CDR3 region is CSARDGASSYEQYF. DNA for the CDR3: TGCAGTGCTAGAGATGGCGCGAGCTCCTACGAGCAGTACTTC.

The rearrangement uses TRBV5-1 and TRBJ1-2; D is ambiguous. Germline CDR1 is SGHRS and CDR2 is YFSETQ. The CDR3 runs to 14 residues. Trimming stripped 0 bases from V and 5 bases from J, with 11 bases between. The CDR3 bases are TGCGCCAGCAGCTTGGCCGGCGGGGTATATGGCTACACCTTC. It is translated as CASSLAGGVYGYTF.

This clonotype was detected ten times or more. This chain links TRBV9 with TRBJ2-7; 7 bases match TRBD2. The V gene end was trimmed by 0 bases and the J gene end by 0 bases; junction bases not matched to a gene: 0. This CDR3 has 14 residues. Germline-derived CDR1 and CDR2 are SGDLS and YYNGEE. The CDR3 region is CASSVGGSSYEQYF. The DNA of the CDR3 is TGTGCCAGCAGCGTAGGCGGGAGCTCCTACGAGCAGTACTTC.

The chain carries TRBV3-1 and TRBJ2-1; 8 bases match TRBD2. Germline CDR1 and CDR2: LGHDT and YNNKEL (reference sequence). Unmatched junction bases numbered 1, after V lost 0 bases and J lost 3 bases. The CDR3 covers 15 residues. DNA for the CDR3: TGTGCCAGCAGCCAAGAACTAGCGGACTACAATGAGCAGTTCTTC. This gives the protein CASSQELADYNEQFF.

The rearrangement links TRBV5-6 to TRBJ2-5; a weak D match, TRBD2 (5 bases). The CDR3 consists of 13 residues. CDR1 and CDR2 from the germline V gene are SGHDT and YYEEEE. V was trimmed by 1 base and J by 4 bases, leaving 8 bases between them. This CDR3 is CASSLMGAETQYF. As DNA, the CDR3 is TGTGCCAGCAGCTTGATGGGAGCAGAGACCCAGTACTTC.

This clonotype appeared a few times. This chain connects TRBV29-1 to TRBJ2-1; D is perhaps TRBD1 or TRBD2 (6 bases each). The V end lost 8 bases, the J end lost 8 bases, and 19 bases lay between the germline ends. Germline loops: CDR1 SQVTM, CDR2 ANQGSEA. CDR3 length: 13 amino acids. The CDR3 DNA follows: TGCAGCACCAAAATGGGGGGCGGAGATGAGCAGTTCTTC. This gives the protein CSTKMGGGDEQFF.

This chain joins TRBV15 and TRBJ2-5; 7 nucleotides match TRBD2. The germline V gene encodes CDR1 LNHNV and CDR2 YYDKDF (reference sequence). There are 16 residues in the CDR3. After removal of 1 base from V and 5 bases from J, the junction contained 10 bases not matched to a gene. The CDR3 region is CATSRGGRGYGETQYF. The CDR3 DNA is TGTGCCACCAGCAGAGGAGGGCGGGGGTATGGGGAGACCCAGTACTTC.

The J gene is TRBJ2-1, the V gene TRBV4-3, with D possibly matching TRBD2 (6 bases). Trimming took 4 bases from V and 6 from J, leaving 22 bases between them. The CDR3 is made up of 17 amino acids. Germline CDR1 and CDR2: LGHNA and YSLEER. CDR3 protein: CASSPLVATGVPNEQFF. DNA of the CDR3: TGCGCCAGCAGCCCACTAGTGGCGACGGGAGTCCCCAATGAGCAGTTCTTC.

V gene TRBV4-1 combines with J gene TRBJ2-1, with 8 bases lining up with TRBD2. The V gene end was trimmed by 4 bases and the J gene end by 5 bases; junction bases not matched to a gene: 4. CDR1 and CDR2 (germline): MGHRA, YSYEKL. This CDR3 region has 14 residues. CDR3 protein: CASSPLAGHNEQFF. CDR3 in DNA: TGCGCCAGCAGCCCCCTAGCGGGCCACAATGAGCAGTTCTTC.

The gene calls are TRBV10-3 and TRBJ1-5; tentative D call: TRBD1 (5 bases). The V and J ends lost 3 bases and 4 bases respectively, with 16 bases between them. Germline CDR1 ENHRY, CDR2 SYGVKD. This CDR3 is 16 amino acids long. Here the CDR3 reads CAISDWRGESNQPQHF. CDR3 bases: TGTGCCATCAGTGATTGGAGGGGTGAATCGAATCAGCCCCAGCATTTT.

The J gene is TRBJ2-7, the V gene TRBV28, with unresolved D. The CDR3 totals 15 residues. Deletions cut 3 bases from V and 1 base from J, with 13 bases between. Looked up from germline, CDR1 is MDHEN and CDR2 is SYDVKM. CDR3 DNA: TGTGCCAGCAGTTTTGAACCCCTAGGATCCTACGAGCAGTACTTC. It encodes CASSFEPLGSYEQYF.

This clonotype was seen only a few times. The chain has TRBV6-6 and TRBJ2-5, with D perhaps matching TRBD2 (6 bases). CDR3 length equals 14 residues. Per germline, CDR1 MNHNY and CDR2 SVGAGI (reference sequence). Trimming left V 2 bases short and J 1 base short, with 8 bases between. CDR3 bases: TGTGCCAGCAGTTACACGGGGGTCCAAGAGACCCAGTACTTC. It encodes CASSYTGVQETQYF.